This note documents a single T cell receptor beta chain sequence. The germline V gene has CDR1 SEHNR and CDR2 FQNEAQ (reference sequence). CDR3 length equals 15 residues. The germline V and J ends were trimmed by 3 bases and 4 bases, with 15 bases remaining between them. This entry is derived from a study of blood T cell repertoires in COVID-19. Clones were sequenced by immunoSEQ multiplex PCR, and TCRdb holds only the in-frame ones, with some missing. The profile shows some 130,000 clones, 84% of them singletons. The sequenced material came from peripheral blood. The chain couples TRBV7-9 to TRBJ1-2; D is undetermined. The TCR originated in a human donor in a cohort sampled during active COVID-19. The CDR3 sequence is CASSFVLSSPYGYTF. Here the CDR3 DNA reads TGTGCCAGCAGCTTCGTCCTTTCTAGCCCCTATGGCTACACCTTC.